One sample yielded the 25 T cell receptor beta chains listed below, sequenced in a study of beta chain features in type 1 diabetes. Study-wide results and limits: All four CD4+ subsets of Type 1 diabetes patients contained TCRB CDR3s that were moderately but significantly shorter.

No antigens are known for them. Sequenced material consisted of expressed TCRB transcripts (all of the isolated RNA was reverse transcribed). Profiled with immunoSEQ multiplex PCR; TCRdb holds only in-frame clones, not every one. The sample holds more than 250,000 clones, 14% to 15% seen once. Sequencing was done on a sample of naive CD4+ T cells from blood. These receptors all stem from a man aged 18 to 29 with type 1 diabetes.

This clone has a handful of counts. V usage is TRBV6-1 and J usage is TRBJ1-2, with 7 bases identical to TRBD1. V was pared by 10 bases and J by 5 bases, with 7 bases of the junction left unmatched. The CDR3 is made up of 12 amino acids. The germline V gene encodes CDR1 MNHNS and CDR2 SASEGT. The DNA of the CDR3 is TGTGCCACCACAGACAGGGAATATGGCTACACCTTC. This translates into CATTDREYGYTF.

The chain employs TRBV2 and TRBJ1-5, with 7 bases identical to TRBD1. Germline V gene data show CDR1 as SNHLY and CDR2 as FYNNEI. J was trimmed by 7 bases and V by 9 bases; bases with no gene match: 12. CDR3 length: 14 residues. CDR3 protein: CASQLRTGGQPQHF. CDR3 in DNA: TGTGCCAGTCAGCTCCGGACAGGAGGACAGCCCCAGCATTTT.

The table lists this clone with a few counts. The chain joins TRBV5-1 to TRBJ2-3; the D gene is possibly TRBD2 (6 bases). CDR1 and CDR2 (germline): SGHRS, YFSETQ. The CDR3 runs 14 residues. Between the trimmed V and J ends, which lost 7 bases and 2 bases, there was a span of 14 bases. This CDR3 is CASYSERVTDTQYF. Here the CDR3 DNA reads TGCGCCAGCTACTCCGAGCGGGTCACAGATACGCAGTATTTT.

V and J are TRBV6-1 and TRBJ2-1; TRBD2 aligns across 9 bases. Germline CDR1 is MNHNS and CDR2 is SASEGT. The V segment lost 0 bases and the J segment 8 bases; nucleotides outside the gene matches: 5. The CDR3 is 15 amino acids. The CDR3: CASSEASGRYHEQFF. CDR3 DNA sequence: TGTGCCAGCAGTGAAGCTAGCGGGAGATATCATGAGCAGTTCTTC.

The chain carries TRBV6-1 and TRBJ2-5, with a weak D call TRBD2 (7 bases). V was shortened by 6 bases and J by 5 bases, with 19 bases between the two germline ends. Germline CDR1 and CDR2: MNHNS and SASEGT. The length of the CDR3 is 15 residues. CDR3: CASRRTTGRGETQYF. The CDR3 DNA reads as TGTGCCAGCAGGAGGACCACAGGGAGGGGCGAGACCCAGTACTTC.

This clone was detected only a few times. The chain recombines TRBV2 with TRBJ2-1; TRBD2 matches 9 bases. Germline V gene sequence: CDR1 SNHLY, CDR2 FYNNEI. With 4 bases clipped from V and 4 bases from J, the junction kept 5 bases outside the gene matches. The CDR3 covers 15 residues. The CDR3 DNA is TGTGCCAGCAGTGGTTTTCTAGCGGGGTACAATGAGCAGTTCTTC. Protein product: CASSGFLAGYNEQFF.

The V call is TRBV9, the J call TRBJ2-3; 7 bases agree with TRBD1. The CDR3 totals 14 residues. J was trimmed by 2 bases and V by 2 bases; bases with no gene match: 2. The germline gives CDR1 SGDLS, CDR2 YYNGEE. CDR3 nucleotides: TGTGCCAGCAGCGTGGGACAGTCCACAGATACGCAGTATTTT. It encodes CASSVGQSTDTQYF.

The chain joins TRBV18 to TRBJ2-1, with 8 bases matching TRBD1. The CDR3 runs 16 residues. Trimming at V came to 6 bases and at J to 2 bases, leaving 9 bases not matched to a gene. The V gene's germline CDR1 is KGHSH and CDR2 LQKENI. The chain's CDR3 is CASSTSGTGTYNEQFF. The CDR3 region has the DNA TGTGCCAGCTCCACGTCCGGGACAGGAACCTACAATGAGCAGTTCTTC.

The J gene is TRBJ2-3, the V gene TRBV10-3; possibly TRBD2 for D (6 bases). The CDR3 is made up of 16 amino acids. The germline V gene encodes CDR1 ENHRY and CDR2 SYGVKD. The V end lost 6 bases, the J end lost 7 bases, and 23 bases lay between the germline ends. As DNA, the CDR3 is TGTGCCATCAGATCTTCGGGGCGGGACTCGTTACATACGCAGTATTTT. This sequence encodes CAIRSSGRDSLHTQYF.

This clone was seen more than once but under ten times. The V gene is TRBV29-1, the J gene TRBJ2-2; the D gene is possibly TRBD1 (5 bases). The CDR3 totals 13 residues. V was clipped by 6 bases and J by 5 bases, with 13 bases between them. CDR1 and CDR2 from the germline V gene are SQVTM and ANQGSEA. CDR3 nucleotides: TGCAGCGTCTCGACAGTCTTAACCGGGGAGCTGTTTTTT. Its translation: CSVSTVLTGELFF.

CDR3 in amino acids: CASSTPGQGSYGYTF. Here the CDR3 DNA reads TGTGCCAGCAGTACCCCGGGACAGGGTAGCTATGGCTACACCTTC. V usage is TRBV28 and J usage is TRBJ1-2; 9 bases line up with TRBD1. The CDR3 totals 15 residues. V lost 5 bases, J lost 4 bases, and 8 bases stayed unmatched. The germline V gene has CDR1 MDHEN and CDR2 SYDVKM.

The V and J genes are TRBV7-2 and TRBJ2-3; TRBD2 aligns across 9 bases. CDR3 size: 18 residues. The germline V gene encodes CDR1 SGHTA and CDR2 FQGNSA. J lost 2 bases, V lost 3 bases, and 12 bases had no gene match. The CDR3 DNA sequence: TGTGCCAGCAGCTTCCCAATGGGCGGGAGGGAGATCACAGATACGCAGTATTTT. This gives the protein CASSFPMGGREITDTQYF.

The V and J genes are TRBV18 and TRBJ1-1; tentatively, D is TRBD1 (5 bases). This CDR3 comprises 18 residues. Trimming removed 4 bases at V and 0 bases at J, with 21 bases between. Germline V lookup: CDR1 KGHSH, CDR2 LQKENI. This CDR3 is CASSLRAGIRPMNTEAFF. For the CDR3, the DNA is TGTGCCAGCTCACTAAGGGCAGGGATACGACCGATGAACACTGAAGCTTTCTTT. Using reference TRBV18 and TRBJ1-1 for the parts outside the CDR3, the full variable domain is NAGVMQNPRHLVRRRGQEARLRCSPMKGHSHVYWYRQLPEEGLKFMVYLQKENIIDESGMPKERFSAEFPKEGPSILRIQQVVRGDSAAYFCASSLRAGIRPMNTEAFFGQGTRLTVV.

Here the CDR3 DNA reads TGCGCCAGCAGTCCGAGGACAGGGGGCCAAGAGACCCAGTACTTC. Translation: CASSPRTGGQETQYF. V and J are TRBV5-1 and TRBJ2-5, with 10 bases identical to TRBD1. V lost 5 bases to trimming and J lost 1 base; unmatched junction nucleotides: 5. Germline V gene lookup returns CDR1 SGHRS and CDR2 YFSETQ. The CDR3 is made up of 15 amino acids.

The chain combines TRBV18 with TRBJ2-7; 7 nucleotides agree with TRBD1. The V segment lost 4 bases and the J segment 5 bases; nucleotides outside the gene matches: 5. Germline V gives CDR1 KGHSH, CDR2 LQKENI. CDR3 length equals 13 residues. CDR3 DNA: TGTGCCAGCTCACTCATGGACAGGAACGAGCAGTACTTC. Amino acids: CASSLMDRNEQYF.

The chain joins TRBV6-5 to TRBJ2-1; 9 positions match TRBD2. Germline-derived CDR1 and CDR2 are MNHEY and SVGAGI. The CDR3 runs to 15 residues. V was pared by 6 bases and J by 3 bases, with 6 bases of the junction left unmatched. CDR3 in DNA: TGTGCCAGCAGCAGACTAGCGGTGAACTACAATGAGCAGTTCTTC. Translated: CASSRLAVNYNEQFF.

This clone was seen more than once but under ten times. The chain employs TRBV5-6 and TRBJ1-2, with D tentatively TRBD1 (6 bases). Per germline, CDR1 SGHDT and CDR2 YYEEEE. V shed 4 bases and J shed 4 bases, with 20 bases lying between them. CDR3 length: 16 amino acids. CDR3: CASSRLDRADPYGYTF. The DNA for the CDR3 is TGTGCCAGCAGCCGTTTGGACAGAGCCGACCCCTATGGCTACACCTTC.

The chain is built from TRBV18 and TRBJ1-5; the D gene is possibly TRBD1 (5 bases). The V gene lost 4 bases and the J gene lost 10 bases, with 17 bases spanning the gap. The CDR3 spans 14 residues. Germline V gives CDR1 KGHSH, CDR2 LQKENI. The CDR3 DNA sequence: TGTGCCAGCTCACTCCGGGACGGGGGTGGCCCCCAGCATTTT. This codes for CASSLRDGGGPQHF.

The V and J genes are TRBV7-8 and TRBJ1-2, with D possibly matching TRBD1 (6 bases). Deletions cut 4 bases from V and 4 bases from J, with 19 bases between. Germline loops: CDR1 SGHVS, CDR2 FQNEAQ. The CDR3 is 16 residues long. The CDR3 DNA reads TGTGCCAGCAGCTCAACCGGACAGCGGAACTTCTATGGCTACACCTTC. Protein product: CASSSTGQRNFYGYTF.

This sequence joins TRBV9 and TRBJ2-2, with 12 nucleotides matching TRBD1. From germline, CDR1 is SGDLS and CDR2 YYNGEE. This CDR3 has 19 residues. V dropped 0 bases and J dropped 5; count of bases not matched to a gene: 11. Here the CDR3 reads CASSVVRDRGRKGTGELFF. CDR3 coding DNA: TGTGCCAGCAGCGTAGTAAGGGACAGGGGGCGGAAAGGGACCGGGGAGCTGTTTTTT. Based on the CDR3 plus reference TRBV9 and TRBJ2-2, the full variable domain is DSGVTQTPKHLITATGQRVTLRCSPRSGDLSVYWYQQSLDQGLQFLIQYYNGEERAKGNILERFSAQQFPDLHSELNLSSLELGDSALYFCASSVVRDRGRKGTGELFFGEGSRLTVL.

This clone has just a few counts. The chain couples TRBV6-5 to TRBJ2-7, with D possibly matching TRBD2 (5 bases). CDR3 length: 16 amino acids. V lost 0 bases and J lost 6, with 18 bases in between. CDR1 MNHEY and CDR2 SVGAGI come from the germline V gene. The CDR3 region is CASSYSWTPSMGEQYF. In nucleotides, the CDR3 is TGTGCCAGCAGTTACTCGTGGACTCCTAGTATGGGCGAGCAGTACTTC.

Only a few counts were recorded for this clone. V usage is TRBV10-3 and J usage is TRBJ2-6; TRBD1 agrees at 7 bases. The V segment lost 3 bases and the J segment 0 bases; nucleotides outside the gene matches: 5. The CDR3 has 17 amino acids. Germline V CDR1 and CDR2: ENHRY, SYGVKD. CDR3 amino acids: CAISDGTEPSGANVLTF. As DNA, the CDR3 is TGTGCCATCAGTGATGGGACAGAACCCTCTGGGGCCAACGTCCTGACTTTC.

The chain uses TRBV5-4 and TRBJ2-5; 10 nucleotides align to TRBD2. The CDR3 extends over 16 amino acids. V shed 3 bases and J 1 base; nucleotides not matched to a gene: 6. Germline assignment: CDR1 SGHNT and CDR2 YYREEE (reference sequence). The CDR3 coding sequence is TGTGCCAGCAGCTCCCAGCGGGAGGGCCTCCAAGAGACCCAGTACTTC. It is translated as CASSSQREGLQETQYF.

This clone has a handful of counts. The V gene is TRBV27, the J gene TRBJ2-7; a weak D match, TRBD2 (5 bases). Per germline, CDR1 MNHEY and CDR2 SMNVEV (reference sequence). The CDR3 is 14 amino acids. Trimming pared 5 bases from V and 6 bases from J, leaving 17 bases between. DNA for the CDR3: TGTGCCAGCAGTCAGCGAGGGATGATCCGCGAGCAGTACTTC. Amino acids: CASSQRGMIREQYF.

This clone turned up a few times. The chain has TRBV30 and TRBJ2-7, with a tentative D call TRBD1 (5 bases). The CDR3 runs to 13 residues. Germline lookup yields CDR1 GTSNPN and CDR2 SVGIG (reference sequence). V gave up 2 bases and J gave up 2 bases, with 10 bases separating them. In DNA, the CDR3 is TGTGCCTGGAGTTTGCGGACACCCTACGAGCAGTACTTC. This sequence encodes CAWSLRTPYEQYF.